The next 27 T cell receptor beta chains were all read from a single sample in a study of cytomegalovirus exposure and HLA in healthy donors (dated by TCRdb to 2016 to 2017). The library was built by means of the immunoSEQ multiplex PCR assay. For the multiplex PCR, a mixture combining 60 forward primers for TCR Vbeta segments and 13 reverse primers for TCR Jbeta segments was used. Sourced from immuneACCESS, this table was stored by TCRdb with only in-frame sequences that have V and J called. A share of the clones is absent; for the studies checked, an unresolved V gene accounts for under half, and the remainder has no known explanation. This sample gives around 200,000 clones in total; more than 65% of them show up just once. About 1.3% of the sample goes to the ten largest clones. Sample: PBMCs. These receptors all stem from a girl aged 2-10 years in good health and CMV-seropositive.

The chain carries TRBV19 and TRBJ2-5; D call uncertain. The germline V and J ends were trimmed by 4 bases and 4 bases, with 7 bases remaining between them. Germline V lookup: CDR1 LNHDA, CDR2 SQIVND (reference sequence). The CDR3 runs to 12 residues. The CDR3 is CASSNSGETQYF. CDR3 DNA: TGTGCCAGTAGTAACTCTGGAGAGACCCAGTACTTC.

The gene calls are TRBV30 and TRBJ1-5; 9 bases map to TRBD1. The germline V gene encodes CDR1 GTSNPN and CDR2 SVGIG (reference sequence). The CDR3 totals 14 residues. V trimming: 3 bases; J trimming: 3 bases; junction bases outside the gene matches: 3. As DNA, the CDR3 is TGTGCCTGGAGCGGGACAGGGCCCAATCAGCCCCAGCATTTT. Translation: CAWSGTGPNQPQHF.

V gene TRBV27 combines with J gene TRBJ2-7; D might be TRBD1 (5 bases). V was cut by 0 bases and J by 1 base, with 10 bases left in between. CDR3 size: 15 residues. The V gene's germline CDR1 is MNHEY and CDR2 SMNVEV (reference sequence). In DNA, the CDR3 is TGTGCCAGCAGTTTATCGGGCCAGGGTTCCTACGAGCAGTACTTC. Encoded protein: CASSLSGQGSYEQYF.

The chain has TRBV27 and TRBJ2-5, with D possibly matching TRBD1 (5 bases). Germline CDR1 reads MNHEY; CDR2 reads SMNVEV (reference sequence). V was clipped by 2 bases and J by 5 bases, with 9 bases between them. The CDR3 extends over 13 amino acids. The DNA of the CDR3 is TGTGCCAGCAGTTTAAATGGGGCGGAGACCCAGTACTTC. This gives the protein CASSLNGAETQYF.

This clone was seen once. The gene calls are TRBV18 and TRBJ1-2; 7 nucleotides line up with TRBD1. Per the germline V gene, CDR1 is KGHSH and CDR2 is LQKENI. The CDR3 has 15 amino acids. V lost 3 bases to trimming and J lost 5 bases; unmatched junction nucleotides: 9. CDR3 nucleotides: TGTGCCAGCTCACCGCCGGAAAGGGGGCTATATGGCTACACCTTC. It codes for CASSPPERGLYGYTF.

This chain joins TRBV29-1 and TRBJ1-1; D is uncertain. This CDR3 is 14 amino acids long. Trimming removed 6 bases at V and 0 bases at J, with 14 bases between. Germline V gene lookup returns CDR1 SQVTM and CDR2 ANQGSEA. CDR3: CSVHRGVMNTEAFF. In DNA, the CDR3 is TGCAGCGTCCATCGCGGGGTAATGAACACTGAAGCTTTCTTT.

This clone occurred a few times. J is TRBJ1-1 and V is TRBV6-1, with TRBD1 as a possible D gene (5 bases). Trimming left V 2 bases short and J 2 bases short, with 21 bases between. Germline loops: CDR1 MNHNS, CDR2 SASEGT. The CDR3 loop spans 18 amino acids. CDR3 DNA: TGTGCCAGCAGTGAATATATAGGGGCCCAATATTTTAACACTGAAGCTTTCTTT. Its translation: CASSEYIGAQYFNTEAFF.

Concerning this clone itself: This same CDR3 is encoded by further DNA sequences in the sample. The chain has TRBV5-8 and TRBJ1-5, with a tentative D call TRBD1 (6 bases). Germline CDR1 reads SGHTS; CDR2 reads YDEGEE. The CDR3 is 15 residues long. Trimming stripped 4 bases from V and 0 bases from J, with 11 bases between. The CDR3 DNA sequence: TGTGCCAGCAGCATACAGGGTTATAGCAATCAGCCCCAGCATTTT. As protein: CASSIQGYSNQPQHF.

V and J are TRBV19 and TRBJ1-3; a possible D gene is TRBD1 (5 bases). V lost 2 bases to trimming and J lost 2 bases, with 10 bases between them. This CDR3 is 15 amino acids long. Germline assignment: CDR1 LNHDA and CDR2 SQIVND (reference sequence). CDR3 nucleotide sequence: TGTGCCAGTAGTATAACTTCGGGGGCTGGAAACACCATATATTTT. Residues: CASSITSGAGNTIYF.

The chain uses TRBV7-2 and TRBJ1-2; D is ambiguous. The V end was cut by 2 bases, the J end by 6 bases, with 10 bases between. The V gene's germline CDR1 is SGHTA and CDR2 FQGNSA. This CDR3 is 13 amino acids long. CDR3 in DNA: TGTGCCAGCAGCTTATTACAGAATCATGGCTACACCTTC. Translation: CASSLLQNHGYTF.

The V gene is TRBV11-3, the J gene TRBJ1-2; D call uncertain. V dropped 3 bases and J dropped 7 bases, with 12 bases sitting between them. The V gene's germline CDR1 is SGHNT and CDR2 YENEEA. The CDR3 is 13 amino acids. The CDR3 nucleotides read TGTGCCAGCAGCTTTAGTGGTTCCCCTGGCTACACCTTC. This sequence encodes CASSFSGSPGYTF.

The rearrangement uses TRBV30 and TRBJ2-7; no reliable D call. Germline V CDR1 and CDR2: GTSNPN, SVGIG (reference sequence). CDR3 size: 13 residues. V lost 0 bases and J lost 4, with 10 bases in between. CDR3 coding DNA: TGTGCCTGGAGTGTCTTTCCCCGTTACGAGCAGTACTTC. Translating it yields CAWSVFPRYEQYF. Full variable domain (outside the CDR3, taken from reference TRBV30 and TRBJ2-7): SQTIHQWPATLVQPVGSPLSLECTVEGTSNPNLYWYRQAAGRGLQLLFYSVGIGQISSEVPQNLSASRPQDRQFILSSKKLLLSDSGFYLCAWSVFPRYEQYFGPGTRLTVT.

J is TRBJ1-4 and V is TRBV5-4; tentative D call: TRBD1 (5 bases). The germline gives CDR1 SGHNT, CDR2 YYREEE (reference sequence). V gave up 3 bases and J gave up 4 bases, with 10 bases separating them. There are 14 residues in the CDR3. This CDR3 reads CASSSAGGNEKLFF. The DNA for the CDR3 is TGTGCCAGCAGCTCGGCCGGGGGTAATGAAAAACTGTTTTTT.

The chain links TRBV6-6 to TRBJ1-4; 7 bases agree with TRBD1. This CDR3 has 15 residues. Germline CDR1 is MNHNY and CDR2 is SVGAGI (reference sequence). V was clipped by 0 bases and J by 5 bases; unmatched bases: 3. The CDR3 region is CASSYSTGRNEKLFF. CDR3 sequence (DNA): TGTGCCAGCAGTTACTCGACAGGGCGGAATGAAAAACTGTTTTTT.

J is TRBJ1-5 and V is TRBV11-2, with D uncertain. This CDR3 contains 13 residues. The V and J ends lost 6 bases and 6 bases respectively, with 12 bases between them. CDR1 is SGHAT, CDR2 FQNNGV, per germline. CDR3 nucleotide sequence: TGTGCCAGCAGGGAAGGCCCAGGTCAGCCCCAGCATTTT. Residues: CASREGPGQPQHF.

The genes are TRBV6-8 and TRBJ2-3, with 9 bases lining up with TRBD2. CDR3 size: 19 residues. Germline loops: CDR1 MNHGY, CDR2 SAAAGT. V trimming: 0 bases; J trimming: 4 bases; junction bases outside the gene matches: 14. Here the CDR3 reads CASSYSKVAGARRADTQYF. DNA of the CDR3: TGTGCCAGCAGTTACTCGAAGGTAGCGGGAGCTCGGCGAGCAGATACGCAGTATTTT.

V and J are TRBV30 and TRBJ1-1; unclear D gene. The CDR3 spans 13 residues. CDR1 is GTSNPN and CDR2 is SVGIG in the germline V gene (reference sequence). Trimming removed 0 bases from V and 5 bases from J, with 10 bases in between. Here the CDR3 reads CAWSVGVRTEAFF. CDR3 in DNA: TGTGCCTGGAGTGTCGGAGTAAGGACTGAAGCTTTCTTT. The full variable domain, its missing parts supplied by reference TRBV30 and TRBJ1-1, is SQTIHQWPATLVQPVGSPLSLECTVEGTSNPNLYWYRQAAGRGLQLLFYSVGIGQISSEVPQNLSASRPQDRQFILSSKKLLLSDSGFYLCAWSVGVRTEAFFGQGTRLTVV.

The gene calls are TRBV9 and TRBJ1-2, with D perhaps TRBD1 (6 bases). V was shortened by 3 bases and J by 7 bases, with 16 bases between the two germline ends. This CDR3 is built from 14 residues. Germline CDR1 and CDR2: SGDLS and YYNGEE. CDR3 DNA: TGTGCCAGCAGCGCCGACGGGGGGGCTAGTGGCTACACCTTC. Encoded protein: CASSADGGASGYTF.

The chain combines TRBV5-4 with TRBJ1-3; D is unclear. The ends were cut back, 4 bases at V and 0 bases at J, with 5 bases in the middle. This CDR3 comprises 13 residues. Germline V gives CDR1 SGHNT, CDR2 YYREEE (reference sequence). The CDR3 nucleotides read TGTGCCAGCAGCGGGCCCTCTGGAAACACCATATATTTT. Its protein product is CASSGPSGNTIYF.

The chain has TRBV2 and TRBJ2-1; TRBD2 aligns across 12 bases. The V gene's germline CDR1 is SNHLY and CDR2 FYNNEI. Trimming took 8 bases from V and 7 from J; bases not matched to a gene: 9. The CDR3 is 15 amino acids. CDR3 DNA: TGTGCCAGCCGAGAGACTAGCGGGGGAGGAAATGAGCAGTTCTTC. Residues: CASRETSGGGNEQFF.

The J gene is TRBJ1-5, the V gene TRBV5-8, with D possibly TRBD1 on 5 matching bases. The CDR3 has 15 amino acids. V was cut by 7 bases and J by 3 bases, with 17 bases left in between. Germline assignment: CDR1 SGHTS and CDR2 YDEGEE. In DNA form, the CDR3 reads TGTGCCAGCTCCCTTGGCAGACAGATCAATCAGCCCCAGCATTTT. Encoded protein: CASSLGRQINQPQHF.

V and J are TRBV13 and TRBJ2-7; 9 nucleotides agree with TRBD1. The CDR3 runs 15 residues. V dropped 5 bases and J dropped 4; count of bases not matched to a gene: 9. The V gene's germline CDR1 is PRHDT and CDR2 FYEKMQ (reference sequence). CDR3 nucleotide sequence: TGTGCCAGCAGCCGCTCGGGACAGGGCTCATACGAGCAGTACTTC. As protein: CASSRSGQGSYEQYF.

The gene calls are TRBV7-3 and TRBJ2-3; perhaps TRBD2 as D (6 bases). This CDR3 spans 18 amino acids. Germline CDR1 SGHTA, CDR2 FQGTGA. V lost 0 bases and J lost 4, with 20 bases in between. The CDR3 DNA reads TGTGCCAGCAGCTTAACTACTAGCCCAAACCTCGGCCCAGATACGCAGTATTTT. Translating it yields CASSLTTSPNLGPDTQYF.

The chain employs TRBV6-6 and TRBJ2-7; D is ambiguous. The CDR3 has 14 residues. Germline CDR1 reads MNHNY; CDR2 reads SVGAGI (reference sequence). Trimming took 5 bases from V and 0 from J, leaving 11 bases between them. The CDR3 loop reads CASSPLTGSYEQYF. CDR3 coding DNA: TGTGCCAGCAGTCCTTTGACGGGCTCCTACGAGCAGTACTTC.

The V gene is TRBV4-2, the J gene TRBJ2-1; TRBD2 aligns across 8 bases. The CDR3 is 15 amino acids. With 2 bases clipped from V and 2 bases from J, the junction kept 2 bases outside the gene matches. Germline CDR1 and CDR2: LGHNA and YNFKEQ. Here the CDR3 DNA reads TGTGCCAGCAGCCAAACTAGCGGCACCTACAATGAGCAGTTCTTC. Protein: CASSQTSGTYNEQFF.

The sample holds a few counts of this clone. The CDR3 reads CASSEVGPGRAEAFF. Written as DNA, the CDR3 is TGTGCCAGCAGTGAAGTAGGCCCAGGGAGGGCTGAAGCTTTCTTT. The chain joins TRBV25-1 to TRBJ1-1, with D possibly being TRBD1 (5 bases). Germline loops: CDR1 MGHDK, CDR2 SYGVNS. This CDR3 region has 15 residues. The V end lost 2 bases, the J end lost 6 bases, and 16 bases lay between the germline ends.

In its sample, this clone was seen a few times. The J gene is TRBJ1-2, the V gene TRBV28; perhaps TRBD1 as D (6 bases). Germline lookup yields CDR1 MDHEN and CDR2 SYDVKM. The CDR3 extends over 14 amino acids. The ends were cut back, 6 bases at V and 7 bases at J, with 18 bases in the middle. The DNA of the CDR3 is TGTGCCAGCAGGCCCGGGACACCCGGTAGTGGCTACACCTTC. Its protein is CASRPGTPGSGYTF.